These 27 T cell receptor beta chains were all obtained from the same sample, sequenced in a study of blood T cell repertoires in COVID-19. The repertoire was sequenced with immunoSEQ multiplex PCR; TCRdb's copy has only in-frame clones and lacks some. The table has under 250,000 clones, about 80% seen once; the top ten hold approximately 9.1%. The specimen was peripheral blood. The receptor source for this set is a man older than 75 with acute or convalescent COVID-19.

This clone came up a few times. The V gene is TRBV19, the J gene TRBJ2-7, with D tentatively TRBD2 (5 bases). Trimming removed 0 bases from V and 6 bases from J, with 6 bases in between. The germline CDR1 and CDR2 sequences are LNHDA and SQIVND (reference sequence). CDR3 length: 12 residues. The CDR3 DNA is TGTGCCAGTAGTATAGATGAGGGCGAGCAGTACTTC. The encoded protein is CASSIDEGEQYF.

This chain links TRBV3-1 (or the pseudogene TRBV3-2) with TRBJ2-1; D might be TRBD1 (7 bases). From germline, CDR1 is LGHDT and CDR2 YNNKEL (reference sequence). The CDR3 is 15 amino acids. The ends were cut back, 1 base at V and 12 bases at J, with 19 bases in the middle. The DNA for the CDR3 is TGTGCCAGCAGCCAAGGGCACAGGGGAGGATACGGGCAGTTCTTC. This sequence encodes CASSQGHRGGYGQFF.

V is TRBV5-1 and J is TRBJ1-5; D uncertain. Germline assignment: CDR1 SGHRS and CDR2 YFSETQ. The CDR3 spans 14 residues. V was trimmed by 0 bases and J by 6 bases, leaving 10 bases between them. The CDR3, as DNA: TGCGCCAGCAGCTTGGATTTGCGTTTTCAGCCCCAGCATTTT. This gives the protein CASSLDLRFQPQHF.

This rearrangement joins TRBV4-1 to TRBJ2-7; TRBD1 matches 7 bases. Per germline, CDR1 MGHRA and CDR2 YSYEKL. The ends lost 3 bases at V and 2 bases at J; junction bases unmatched: 13. The CDR3 runs to 17 residues. CDR3 in amino acids: CASSQGLNQGVPYEQYF. CDR3 sequence (DNA): TGCGCCAGCAGCCAGGGCCTAAACCAGGGGGTCCCCTACGAGCAGTACTTC.

CDR3 in amino acids: CASSLSHRDRISLPPLHF. The CDR3 DNA reads TGCGCCAGCAGCCTCTCCCATCGGGACAGGATCTCCTTGCCACCCCTCCACTTT. The chain is built from TRBV4-1 and TRBJ1-6; TRBD1 matches at 8 bases. Trimming at V came to 4 bases and at J to 11 bases, leaving 19 bases not matched to a gene. CDR3 length: 18 amino acids. Germline V gives CDR1 MGHRA, CDR2 YSYEKL.

The chain carries TRBV29-1 and TRBJ1-1; no firm D call. Germline V gene data show CDR1 as SQVTM and CDR2 as ANQGSEA. The ends were cut back, 6 bases at V and 2 bases at J, with 10 bases in the middle. The length of the CDR3 is 12 residues. The CDR3 bases are TGCAGCGTGGCCCGATTCAACACTGAAGCTTTCTTT. It codes for CSVARFNTEAFF. Using reference TRBV29-1 and TRBJ1-1 for the parts outside the CDR3, the full variable domain is SAVISQKPSRDICQRGTSLTIQCQVDSQVTMMFWYRQQPGQSLTLIATANQGSEATYESGFVIDKFPISRPNLTFSTLTVSNMSPEDSSIYLCSVARFNTEAFFGQGTRLTVV.

The rearrangement joins TRBV14 to TRBJ1-6; 10 nucleotides agree with TRBD1. J lost 7 bases, V lost 2 bases, and 2 bases had no gene match. This CDR3 is 15 amino acids long. Germline V CDR1 and CDR2: SGHDN, FVKESK. The CDR3 loop reads CASSQMGQGNSPLHF. Here the CDR3 DNA reads TGTGCCAGCAGCCAAATGGGACAGGGGAATTCACCCCTCCACTTT.

In its sample, this clone was seen once. The chain couples TRBV9 to TRBJ1-1, with D hard to call. V was clipped by 2 bases and J by 3 bases, with 8 bases between them. This CDR3 spans 13 amino acids. Germline values: CDR1 SGDLS, CDR2 YYNGEE. CDR3 coding DNA: TGTGCCAGCAGCGTGAGGAGGGACACTGAAGCTTTCTTT. It is translated as CASSVRRDTEAFF.

The genes are TRBV24-1 and TRBJ2-3; 11 bases are shared with TRBD1. This CDR3 has 18 residues. Germline V lookup: CDR1 KGHDR, CDR2 SFDVKD. Unmatched junction bases numbered 16, after V lost 4 bases and J lost 8 bases. The CDR3 is CATSESPGQGGRTGTQYF. CDR3 DNA: TGTGCCACCAGTGAATCTCCGGGACAGGGGGGCCGCACCGGTACGCAGTATTTT.

The V and J genes are TRBV27 and TRBJ2-2; TRBD2 matches at 12 bases. Per the germline V gene, CDR1 is MNHEY and CDR2 is SMNVEV (reference sequence). This CDR3 spans 17 amino acids. V dropped 3 bases and J dropped 6; count of bases not matched to a gene: 8. The CDR3 reads CASSFRLAGGSSGELFF. CDR3 coding DNA: TGTGCCAGCAGTTTTAGGCTAGCGGGAGGGTCGTCCGGGGAGCTGTTTTTT.

The rearrangement joins TRBV30 to TRBJ2-1; D gene uncertain. Trimming cost V 5 bases and J 1 base, with 9 bases left between them. This CDR3 contains 13 residues. Germline CDR1 and CDR2: GTSNPN and SVGIG (reference sequence). CDR3 sequence: CAWRARSYNEQFF. Here the CDR3 DNA reads TGTGCCTGGCGTGCCAGGTCCTACAATGAGCAGTTCTTC.

The J gene is TRBJ1-2, the V gene TRBV18; 7 nucleotides line up with TRBD1. Germline loops: CDR1 KGHSH, CDR2 LQKENI. The trim removed 2 bases at V and 4 bases at J, leaving 7 bases unmatched. The CDR3 loop spans 15 amino acids. Written as DNA, the CDR3 is TGTGCCAGCTCACCAAGGCAGGGGGAAGGCTATGGCTACACCTTC. Translated, it gives CASSPRQGEGYGYTF.

The gene calls are TRBV6-2 or TRBV6-3 and TRBJ1-2; D remains ambiguous. V lost 0 bases to trimming and J lost 1 base, with 12 bases between them. The CDR3 length is 16 residues. The germline V gene has CDR1 MNHEY and CDR2 SVGEGT. This CDR3 is CASSYSRGKYNYGYTF. The CDR3 nucleotides read TGTGCCAGCAGTTACTCGCGAGGGAAGTATAACTATGGCTACACCTTC.

The gene calls are TRBV21-1 and TRBJ1-1. TRBV21-1 is reported as a pseudogene. The CDR3 runs 15 residues. CDR3 in amino acids: CASRYPLDSKTEAFF. The CDR3 DNA reads as TGTGCCAGCAGGTACCCGCTTGATAGTAAGACTGAAGCTTTCTTT.

Written as DNA, the CDR3 is TGTGCCAGCAGTTACTCCGGGACAGGGAGGGAGTCACCCCTCCACTTT. Its protein product is CASSYSGTGRESPLHF. The rearrangement uses TRBV6-5 and TRBJ1-6; 9 bases are a match to TRBD1. CDR1 is MNHEY and CDR2 is SVGAGI in the germline V gene. J was trimmed by 10 bases and V by 0 bases; bases with no gene match: 7. This CDR3 has 16 residues.

V is TRBV11-1 and J is TRBJ2-7; 13 bases line up with TRBD2. The CDR3 consists of 15 residues. Trimming at V came to 5 bases and at J to 3 bases, leaving 4 bases not matched to a gene. CDR1 and CDR2 from the germline V gene are SGHAT and FQDESV (reference sequence). The CDR3 region is CASSRTSGGIYEQYF. CDR3 sequence (DNA): TGTGCCAGCAGCCGGACTAGCGGGGGAATCTACGAGCAGTACTTC.

This clone was picked up a small number of times. J is TRBJ2-7 and V is TRBV5-5, with TRBD2 identical over 16 bases. Trimming at V came to 3 bases and at J to 6 bases, leaving 6 bases not matched to a gene. In germline, CDR1 is SGHKS, CDR2 YYEKEE (reference sequence). CDR3 length: 16 residues. As DNA, the CDR3 is TGTGCCAGCAGCTGGGCCGGGACTAGCGGGAGGGGCGAGCAGTACTTC. It specifies CASSWAGTSGRGEQYF.

The V and J genes are TRBV28 and TRBJ2-7, with 11 bases aligning to TRBD2. Germline V CDR1 and CDR2: MDHEN, SYDVKM. The CDR3 loop spans 17 amino acids. After removal of 9 bases from V and 3 bases from J, the junction contained 16 bases not matched to a gene. The CDR3, as DNA: TGTGCCAGTGGTACTAGCGGGGGAAATAATGGTCGCTACGAGCAGTACTTC. Its translation: CASGTSGGNNGRYEQYF.

The chain employs TRBV5-1 and TRBJ2-3; no reliable D call. Germline V CDR1 and CDR2: SGHRS, YFSETQ. V was clipped by 4 bases and J by 6 bases, with 15 bases between them. There are 14 residues in the CDR3. CDR3 DNA sequence: TGCGCCAGCAGCGGCCCAACCTTCGGGGATACGCAGTATTTT. Encoded protein: CASSGPTFGDTQYF.

The J gene is TRBJ2-1, the V gene TRBV7-6; a possible D gene is TRBD2 (6 bases). The CDR3 has 18 amino acids. Deletions cut 6 bases from V and 2 bases from J, with 23 bases between. In germline, CDR1 is SGHVS, CDR2 FNYEAQ. Written as DNA, the CDR3 is TGTGCCAGCAGTTCCGGGACTCCCTCTCCTCGACCCTACAATGAGCAGTTCTTC. It yields the protein CASSSGTPSPRPYNEQFF.

CDR3 amino acids: CASSPPGQYNSPLHF. The CDR3, as DNA: TGTGCCAGCAGCCCGCCGGGACAGTATAATTCACCCCTCCACTTT. The chain employs TRBV14 and TRBJ1-6; 7 bases line up with TRBD1. With 4 bases clipped from V and 4 bases from J, the junction kept 4 bases outside the gene matches. CDR1 and CDR2 (germline): SGHDN, FVKESK. The CDR3 spans 15 residues.

This clone was counted between two and nine times. The gene calls are TRBV5-6 and TRBJ2-3; D uncertain. The CDR3 totals 14 residues. Germline values: CDR1 SGHDT, CDR2 YYEEEE. V was pared by 0 bases and J by 2 bases, with 7 bases between. CDR3 coding DNA: TGTGCCAGCAGCTTGGACCTAACCACAGATACGCAGTATTTT. It translates to CASSLDLTTDTQYF.

This clone was seen once. The rearrangement joins TRBV5-4 to TRBJ2-1; TRBD1 is a possible D gene (5 bases). Looked up from germline, CDR1 is SGHNT and CDR2 is YYREEE (reference sequence). V lost 0 bases and J 8 bases, leaving 15 bases between the germline ends. CDR3 length: 15 residues. This chain's CDR3 is CASSLGSTRADEQFF. CDR3 nucleotide sequence: TGTGCCAGCAGCTTGGGATCTACCAGGGCCGATGAGCAGTTCTTC.

The chain links TRBV6-5 to TRBJ2-3, with 9 bases identical to TRBD1. After removal of 10 bases from V and 4 bases from J, the junction contained 6 bases not matched to a gene. The CDR3 extends over 13 amino acids. CDR1 and CDR2 (germline): MNHEY, SVGAGI. This chain's CDR3 is CAIQGATPDTQYF. Here the CDR3 DNA reads TGTGCCATACAGGGGGCGACCCCAGATACGCAGTATTTT.

The chain is built from TRBV5-4 and TRBJ1-6, with D unresolved. Per the germline V gene, CDR1 is SGHNT and CDR2 is YYREEE (reference sequence). The V gene lost 5 bases and the J gene lost 5 bases, with 14 bases spanning the gap. The CDR3 totals 15 residues. The CDR3 coding sequence is TGTGCCAGCAGAGTAATACACCAGAATAATTCACCCCTCCACTTT. Its translation: CASRVIHQNNSPLHF.

The chain has TRBV2 and TRBJ2-3; D unresolved. Germline-derived CDR1 and CDR2 are SNHLY and FYNNEI. V was clipped by 7 bases and J by 0 bases, with 14 bases between them. The CDR3 loop spans 15 amino acids. CDR3 DNA: TGTGCCAGCACCGCACATCTCCTCAGCACAGATACGCAGTATTTT. This codes for CASTAHLLSTDTQYF.

A single count supports this clone. The chain joins TRBV19 to TRBJ2-5, with TRBD2 matching over 8 bases. The CDR3 spans 13 residues. The V gene end was trimmed by 7 bases and the J gene end by 5 bases; junction bases not matched to a gene: 6. The germline V gene encodes CDR1 LNHDA and CDR2 SQIVND (reference sequence). This chain's CDR3 is CASTRGGGETQYF. The CDR3 DNA reads TGTGCCAGTACCCGAGGCGGGGGGGAGACCCAGTACTTC.